The subject of this entry is one T cell receptor (beta chain). Germline V gives CDR1 ENHRY, CDR2 SYGVKD. The V segment lost 6 bases and the J segment 5 bases; nucleotides outside the gene matches: 6. The CDR3 is 15 residues long. The entry originates in a study of blood T cell repertoires in COVID-19. The method was immunoSEQ multiplex PCR; TCRdb's version includes in-frame clones alone and lacks a portion of them. The sample has around 80,000 clones, 60% to 75% seen once; the top ten hold more than 5%. The sequence derives from a man aged 50 to 59 with active or convalescent COVID-19. Sequenced material: peripheral blood. The chain couples TRBV10-3 to TRBJ2-3; 12 nucleotides line up with TRBD2. Here the CDR3 reads CAISPSGGAVDTQYF. The CDR3 DNA is TGTGCCATCAGCCCTAGCGGGGGGGCCGTAGATACGCAGTATTTT.